This TCR beta chain was observed in a study of blood T cells in healthy people across ages (dated by TCRdb to the mid-2010s). As for the study more broadly: In model experiments, template switching captured about one uniquely barcoded TCR beta cDNA molecule for every two T cells. Four age groups were formed from the donors: young (average approximately 15 years), middle-aged (more than 35), aged (about 62) and long-lived (about 80). Using the same blood draw, the study looked at two additional independent replicas of 1 million unique cDNA reads for two donors, one aged 18 to 30 and the other aged 80 or older. To avoid experimental bias, donors of different ages were distributed randomly across sequencing lanes. Age-related changes in TCR beta repertoire diversity were measured in the study by deep sequencing normalized with unique cDNA molecular identifiers.

The donors were some 36 Caucasian individuals from Russia, aged about 6 to 95 years, who were systemically healthy. Approximately 10 milliliters of peripheral blood were collected from each donor into EDTA-treated Vacutainer tubes. Ficoll-Paque density-gradient centrifugation was used to isolate PBMCs, with at least 6 million per sample. Trizol reagent was used to extract total RNA from the PBMCs, yielding at least 6 micrograms per sample. The percentages of naive CD45RAhigh/CD27high T cells were determined by flow cytometry on a PBMC aliquot from every donor. Study-wide findings and limitations: Conclusive comparison of naive and antigen-experienced compartments was prevented by the profiling of bulk unsorted PBMCs. Observed TCR beta diversity per million T cells fell roughly linearly with age, and a significant reduction was already apparent by age around 40. Compared with the aged group, more naive CD4+ T cells, fewer expanded clones and increased TCR diversity were shown by the long-lived group, suggesting age selection. Estimates of total diversity from one million sequenced T cells were regarded as lower bounds and underestimates. The percentage of naive T cells measured by flow cytometry correlated strongly with observed TCR beta diversity. Donor CMV infection status was unknown, potentially confounding age-related changes in expanded clonotypes.

CDR1 LGHDT and CDR2 YNNKEL are derived from the germline V gene (reference sequence). The CDR3, cysteine through phenylalanine, is 12 amino acids long. Here the CDR3 DNA is all that survives: 36 bases in frame from base 1. The trim is 0 bases for V and 10 bases for J, with a gap of 9 bases between the germline ends. In its sample, this clonotype was seen once. The target of this receptor is not known. No much larger clonotype is one base removed from it; base qualities were not supplied. On its own, one read is weak support. Libraries came from 5' RACE. This sample was sequenced with an Illumina HiSeq 2500. A second roughly 7 to 11 cycle PCR used a sample-barcoded 5' primer and a J-beta primer mix. A unique molecular identifier was introduced onto each TCR beta cDNA molecule by a template-switch 5' adaptor carrying 12 random nucleotides. Each sample yielded at least 3 million CDR3-containing paired-end reads. The Mint cDNA synthesis kit, primed by a TRBC-specific oligonucleotide, was used to synthesize first-strand cDNA from all RNA. All cDNA was treated with uracil-DNA glycosylase and then went through a first 18-cycle PCR with the universal primers M1SS and BC2_uni_R. Under the source paper's analysis protocol: Each sample was normalized by randomly selecting 1 million high-quality reads, each carrying a distinct molecular identifier. Instead of being binned into consensus sequences, reads that shared molecular identifiers were thrown out. MiTCR, set to a Q25 quality threshold and the strictest error-elimination algorithm, was used for CDR3 identification, clonotype clustering and error correction. A nonparametric unseen species model with Euler transformation was used to estimate a lower bound on total TCR beta diversity. TCRdb reprocessing: public reads trimmed at Q25 with fastp, clones called with MiXCR, in-frame beta chains kept. Every entry covers one CDR3 protein and lists the most common genes and DNA from its rows. TCRdb, rather than the study authors, made the V and J calls. Present in this sample are about 1.6 million distinct CDR3 sequences, roughly 30% of which were seen just once. Clones ranked in the top ten supply about 11% of the sample.

Material for sequencing was blood. This TCR was recovered from a woman aged 30 to 39 in good health. The chain is encoded by TRBV3-1 joined to TRBJ1-1; 6 matching bases give a weak D call of TRBD1. The DNA sequence reads TGTGCCAGCAGCCAAGATGCAGGGGCAGCTTTCTTT. Translated, this gives CASSQDAGAAFF.